These 18 T cell receptor beta chains were sequenced from one sample in a study of regulatory T cells in long-lasting Graves disease. Construction of the TCR beta libraries employed iRepertoire HTBI primers in conjunction with Arm-PCR of CDR3 regions. TCRdb independently ran MiXCR on the multiplex PCR reads; one entry per CDR3 protein. The repertoire holds around 400,000 distinct CDR3 sequences, with roughly 15% as singletons. Documented time point: newly diagnosed GD, antithyroid drugs for less than 3 months. Following extraction of RNA from PBMCs, that RNA was used to make the TCR library. These sequences were also reported in another study, on T cells in Graves' hyperthyroidism and ophthalmopathy.

The sequences come from peripheral blood mononuclear cells (PBMCs), collected at new diagnosis, from a patient treated with antithyroid drugs. The receptors stem from a woman between 35 and 50 years old with Graves disease.

This clonotype was picked up many times. The rearrangement uses TRBV28 and TRBJ2-7, with TRBD2 matching over 7 bases. V shed 6 bases, J shed 1 base, and the junction held 6 bases outside the gene matches. This CDR3 has 14 amino acids. Germline CDR1 reads MDHEN; CDR2 reads SYDVKM. Here the CDR3 reads CASRGAGSSYEQYF. The DNA for the CDR3 is TGTGCCAGCAGAGGAGCGGGATCATCCTACGAGCAGTACTTC.

This clonotype was observed at least ten times. This sequence joins TRBV28 and TRBJ2-3; D is unclear. The CDR3 runs to 14 residues. Trimming shortened V by 4 bases and J by 3 bases, and 11 bases separated the two germline ends. Germline CDR1 reads MDHEN; CDR2 reads SYDVKM. DNA for the CDR3: TGTGCCAGCAGTTCGGACCTTTCAACAGATACGCAGTATTTT. Its translation: CASSSDLSTDTQYF.

This clonotype was seen only a few times. The chain has TRBV5-4 and TRBJ2-2; no definite D call. The V gene lost 4 bases and the J gene lost 3 bases, with 4 bases spanning the gap. This CDR3 is built from 12 residues. Looked up from germline, CDR1 is SGHNT and CDR2 is YYREEE (reference sequence). CDR3 amino acids: CASSTHTGELFF. The CDR3 DNA is TGTGCCAGCAGCACACACACCGGGGAGCTGTTTTTT.

The table lists this clonotype with many counts. This chain links TRBV3-1 with TRBJ1-2; D not certain. Germline V gene lookup returns CDR1 LGHDT and CDR2 YNNKEL (reference sequence). Trimming cost V 1 base and J 4 bases, with 16 bases left between them. This CDR3 has 16 residues. The CDR3 DNA reads as TGTGCCAGCAGCCAAGGTTTCGGAACCGGGATCTATGGCTACACCTTC. This codes for CASSQGFGTGIYGYTF.

This clonotype was seen at least ten times. The rearrangement links TRBV12-3 or TRBV12-4 to TRBJ1-4, with D maybe TRBD1 (5 bases). V was trimmed by 3 bases and J by 7 bases, leaving 9 bases between them. The CDR3 length is 13 residues. DNA for the CDR3: TGTGCCAGCAGTTTCGGGGGGGGTGAAAAACTGTTTTTT. Protein: CASSFGGGEKLFF.

The V gene is TRBV18, the J gene TRBJ2-4; D call uncertain. CDR3 length equals 16 residues. Germline V gene sequence: CDR1 KGHSH, CDR2 LQKENI. V gave up 6 bases and J gave up 0 bases, with 15 bases separating them. CDR3 sequence: CASSLDPFVAKNIQYF. As DNA, the CDR3 is TGTGCCAGCTCTTTGGATCCTTTTGTAGCCAAAAACATTCAGTACTTC.

Details on this clonotype: Relative to the germline gene, one junction end is altered; a read error may explain this. The rearrangement joins TRBV9 to TRBJ2-3, with D tentatively TRBD2 (6 bases). Germline-derived CDR1 and CDR2 are SGDLS and YYNGEE. This CDR3 contains 15 residues. This CDR3 is CASNVVAGSTDTQYF. CDR3 DNA sequence: TGTGCCAGCAACGTAGTGGCGGGAAGCACAGATACGCAGTATTTT. The full variable domain, in which reference TRBV9 and TRBJ2-3 provide the parts outside the CDR3, is DSGVTQTPKHLITATGQRVTLRCSPRSGDLSVYWYQQSLDQGLQFLIQYYNGEERAKGNILERFSAQQFPDLHSELNLSSLELGDSALYFCASNVVAGSTDTQYFGPGTRLTVL.

This clonotype came up many times. This chain joins TRBV5-1 and TRBJ1-1; TRBD1 aligns across 9 bases. This CDR3 region has 16 residues. Germline CDR1 reads SGHRS; CDR2 reads YFSETQ. V lost 1 base and J lost 5; bases outside the gene matches: 9. Written as DNA, the CDR3 is TGCGCCAGCAGCTTGATGGGGACAGGGTCGAGTACTGAAGCTTTCTTT. Protein: CASSLMGTGSSTEAFF.

The chain carries TRBV3-1 and TRBJ2-7; no reliable D call. The CDR3 spans 12 residues. Between the trimmed V and J ends, which lost 1 base and 3 bases, there was a span of 4 bases. Germline CDR1 is LGHDT and CDR2 is YNNKEL (reference sequence). CDR3 residues: CASSQGYYEQYF. DNA for the CDR3: TGTGCCAGCAGCCAAGGGTACTACGAGCAGTACTTC.

V and J are TRBV4-1 and TRBJ2-7; D assignment may be TRBD1 or TRBD2 (6 bases each). CDR1 MGHRA and CDR2 YSYEKL come from the germline V gene. Trimming stripped 0 bases from V and 2 bases from J, with 17 bases between. The CDR3 is 17 amino acids. In DNA form, the CDR3 reads TGCGCCAGCAGCCAAGATGGGGGGCTGGGGGAGCCCTACGAGCAGTACTTC. Protein sequence: CASSQDGGLGEPYEQYF.

In its sample, this clonotype was seen a few times. This sequence joins TRBV6-1 and TRBJ2-1, with 8 bases identical to TRBD1. This CDR3 region has 16 residues. From germline, CDR1 is MNHNS and CDR2 SASEGT. Unmatched junction bases numbered 8, after V lost 6 bases and J lost 1 base. This CDR3 reads CASRPGRGLSYNEQFF. CDR3 DNA: TGTGCCAGCAGACCAGGCAGGGGGCTGTCCTACAATGAGCAGTTCTTC.

This clonotype was detected only a few times. V gene TRBV7-2 combines with J gene TRBJ2-1; no clear D gene. CDR1 is SGHTA, CDR2 FQGNSA, per germline. V was pared by 1 base and J by 10 bases, with 8 bases between. The CDR3 sequence is 12 residues long. The CDR3 coding sequence is TGTGCCAGCAGCTTAGGGCCCCTGGAGCAGTTCTTC. Its protein product is CASSLGPLEQFF.

This clonotype has at least ten counts. The chain combines TRBV12-3 or TRBV12-4 with TRBJ2-3; 9 nucleotides line up with TRBD2. V gave up 4 bases and J gave up 3 bases; unmatched junction bases: 8. This CDR3 is 16 amino acids long. The CDR3 coding sequence is TGTGCCAGCAGTTCCATCAGACTAGCGGCAACAGATACGCAGTATTTT. It codes for CASSSIRLAATDTQYF.

This clonotype was seen repeatedly, ten times or more. The CDR3 coding sequence is TGCGCCAGCGCCTCAAGGGACACGGGACTAGCGGGAGCCTACGAGCAGTACTTC. It yields the protein CASASRDTGLAGAYEQYF. The rearrangement uses TRBV5-1 and TRBJ2-7; 14 bases fit TRBD2. Germline CDR1 and CDR2: SGHRS and YFSETQ. J lost 2 bases, V lost 7 bases, and 14 bases had no gene match. CDR3 length: 18 residues.

This chain uses TRBV7-3 with TRBJ1-3; possibly TRBD1 for D (5 bases). The CDR3 covers 18 residues. Trimming cost V 4 bases and J 4 bases, with 23 bases left between them. Germline CDR1 SGHTA, CDR2 FQGTGA. Here the CDR3 DNA reads TGTGCCAGCAGCTCCTTTTATGTAAGGGGCCCATTCGGAAACACCATATATTTT. As protein: CASSSFYVRGPFGNTIYF.

This clonotype was recorded many times. Here the CDR3 DNA reads TGTGCCAGCAGCTCCGGACAGGAGTACAATGAGCAGTTCTTC. Translation gives CASSSGQEYNEQFF. This chain links TRBV11-3 with TRBJ2-1; 7 bases agree with TRBD1. The CDR3 consists of 14 residues. V lost 4 bases, J lost 4 bases, and 4 bases stayed unmatched. Germline V gene lookup returns CDR1 SGHNT and CDR2 YENEEA.

In this sample, this clonotype turned up many times. V usage is TRBV3-1 and J usage is TRBJ2-1, with 14 positions matching TRBD2. Germline assignment: CDR1 LGHDT and CDR2 YNNKEL (reference sequence). Trimming removed 1 base from V and 8 bases from J; junction bases left unmatched: 4. The CDR3 runs to 16 residues. CDR3 region: CASSQARGLAGDEQFF. The DNA for the CDR3 is TGTGCCAGCAGCCAAGCCCGGGGACTAGCGGGAGATGAGCAGTTCTTC.

The V gene is TRBV30, the J gene TRBJ2-7; D may be TRBD1 or TRBD2 (6 bases each). In germline, CDR1 is GTSNPN, CDR2 SVGIG (reference sequence). CDR3 length: 13 amino acids. Trimming cost V 5 bases and J 2 bases, with 13 bases left between them. The CDR3 DNA reads TGTGCCTGGGAGATGGAGGGGGCCTACGAGCAGTACTTC. Its protein is CAWEMEGAYEQYF.